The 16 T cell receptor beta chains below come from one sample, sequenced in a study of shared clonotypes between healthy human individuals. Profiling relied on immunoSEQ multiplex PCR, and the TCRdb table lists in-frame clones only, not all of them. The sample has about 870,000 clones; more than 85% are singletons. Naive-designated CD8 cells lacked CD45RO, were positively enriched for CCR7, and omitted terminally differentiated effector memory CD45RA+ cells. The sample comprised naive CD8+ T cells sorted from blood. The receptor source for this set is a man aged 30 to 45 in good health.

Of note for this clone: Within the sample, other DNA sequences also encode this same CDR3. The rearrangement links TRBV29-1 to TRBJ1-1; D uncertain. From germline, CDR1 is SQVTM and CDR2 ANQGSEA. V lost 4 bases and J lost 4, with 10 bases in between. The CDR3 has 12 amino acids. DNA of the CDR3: TGCAGCGTTGTAGTGTTGGGCACTGAAGCTTTCTTT. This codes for CSVVVLGTEAFF. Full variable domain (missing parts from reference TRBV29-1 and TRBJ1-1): SAVISQKPSRDICQRGTSLTIQCQVDSQVTMMFWYRQQPGQSLTLIATANQGSEATYESGFVIDKFPISRPNLTFSTLTVSNMSPEDSSIYLCSVVVLGTEAFFGQGTRLTVV.

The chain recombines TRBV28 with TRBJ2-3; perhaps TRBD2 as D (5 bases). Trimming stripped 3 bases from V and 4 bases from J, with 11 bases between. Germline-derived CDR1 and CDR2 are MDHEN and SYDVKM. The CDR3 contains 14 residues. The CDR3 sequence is CASSFLREPDTQYF. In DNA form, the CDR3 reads TGTGCCAGCAGTTTTCTGAGGGAGCCAGATACGCAGTATTTT.

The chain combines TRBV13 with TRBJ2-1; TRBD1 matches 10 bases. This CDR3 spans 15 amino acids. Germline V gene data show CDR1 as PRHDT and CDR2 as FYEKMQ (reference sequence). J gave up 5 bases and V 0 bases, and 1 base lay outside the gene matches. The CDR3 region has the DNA TGTGCCAGCAGCTTAGGAGGGACAGGGGACAATGAGCAGTTCTTC. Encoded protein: CASSLGGTGDNEQFF.

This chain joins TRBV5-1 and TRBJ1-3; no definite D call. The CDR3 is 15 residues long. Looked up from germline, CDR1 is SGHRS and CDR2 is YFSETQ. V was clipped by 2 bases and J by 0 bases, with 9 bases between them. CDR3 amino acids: CASSLGSISGNTIYF. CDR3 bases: TGCGCCAGCAGCTTAGGCAGCATCTCTGGAAACACCATATATTTT. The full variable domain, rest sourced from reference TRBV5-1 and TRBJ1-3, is KAGVTQTPRYLIKTRGQQVTLSCSPISGHRSVSWYQQTPGQGLQFLFEYFSETQRNKGNFPGRFSGRQFSNSRSEMNVSTLELGDSALYLCASSLGSISGNTIYFGEGSWLTVV.

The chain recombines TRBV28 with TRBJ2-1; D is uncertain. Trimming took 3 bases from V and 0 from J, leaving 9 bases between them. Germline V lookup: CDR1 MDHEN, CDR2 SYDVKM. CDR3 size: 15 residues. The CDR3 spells CASSFRGGSYNEQFF. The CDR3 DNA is TGTGCCAGCAGTTTCCGCGGCGGCTCCTACAATGAGCAGTTCTTC. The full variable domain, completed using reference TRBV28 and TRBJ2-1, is DVKVTQSSRYLVKRTGEKVFLECVQDMDHENMFWYRQDPGLGLRLIYFSYDVKMKEKGDIPEGYSVSREKKERFSLILESASTNQTSMYLCASSFRGGSYNEQFFGPGTRLTVL.

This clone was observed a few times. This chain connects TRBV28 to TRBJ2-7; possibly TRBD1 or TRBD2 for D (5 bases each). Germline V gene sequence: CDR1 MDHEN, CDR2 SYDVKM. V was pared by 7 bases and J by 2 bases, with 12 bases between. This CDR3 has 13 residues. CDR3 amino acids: CASNEGTTYEQYF. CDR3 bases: TGTGCCAGCAATGAGGGGACCACCTACGAGCAGTACTTC. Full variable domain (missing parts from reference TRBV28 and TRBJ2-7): DVKVTQSSRYLVKRTGEKVFLECVQDMDHENMFWYRQDPGLGLRLIYFSYDVKMKEKGDIPEGYSVSREKKERFSLILESASTNQTSMYLCASNEGTTYEQYFGPGTRLTVT.

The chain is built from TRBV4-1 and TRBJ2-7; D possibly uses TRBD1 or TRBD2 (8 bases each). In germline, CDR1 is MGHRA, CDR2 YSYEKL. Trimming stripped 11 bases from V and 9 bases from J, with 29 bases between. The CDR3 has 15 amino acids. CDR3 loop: CAPGGDRSLRTVQYF. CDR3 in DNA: TGCGCCCCGGGGGGGGACAGGTCCCTTCGTACGGTGCAGTACTTC.

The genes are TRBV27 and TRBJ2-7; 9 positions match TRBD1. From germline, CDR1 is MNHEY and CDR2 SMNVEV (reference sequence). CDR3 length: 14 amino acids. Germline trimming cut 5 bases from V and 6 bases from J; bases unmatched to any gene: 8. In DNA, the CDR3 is TGTGCCAGCAGTCCGTGGGGACAGGGACGCGAGCAGTACTTC. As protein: CASSPWGQGREQYF.

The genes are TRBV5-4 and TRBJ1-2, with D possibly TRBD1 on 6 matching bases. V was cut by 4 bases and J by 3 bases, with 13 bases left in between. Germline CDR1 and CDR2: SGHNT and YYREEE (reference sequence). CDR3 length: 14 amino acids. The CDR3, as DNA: TGTGCCAGCAGCGGCCGGGACACATACTATGGCTACACCTTC. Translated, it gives CASSGRDTYYGYTF.

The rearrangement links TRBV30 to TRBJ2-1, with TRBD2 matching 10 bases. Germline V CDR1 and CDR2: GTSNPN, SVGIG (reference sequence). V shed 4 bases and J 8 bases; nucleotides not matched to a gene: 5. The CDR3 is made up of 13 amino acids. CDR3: CAWTSGSGDEQFF. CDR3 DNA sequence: TGTGCCTGGACTAGCGGGAGTGGCGATGAGCAGTTCTTC.

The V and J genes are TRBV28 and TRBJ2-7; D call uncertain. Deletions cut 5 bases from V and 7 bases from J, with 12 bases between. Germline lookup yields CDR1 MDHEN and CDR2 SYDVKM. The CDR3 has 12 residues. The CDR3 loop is CASSGRRPEQYF. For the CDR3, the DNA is TGTGCCAGCAGTGGAAGAAGACCGGAGCAGTACTTC. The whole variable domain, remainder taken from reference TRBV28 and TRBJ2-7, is DVKVTQSSRYLVKRTGEKVFLECVQDMDHENMFWYRQDPGLGLRLIYFSYDVKMKEKGDIPEGYSVSREKKERFSLILESASTNQTSMYLCASSGRRPEQYFGPGTRLTVT.

This chain's CDR3 is CSVDCQSSYEQYF. CDR3 in DNA: TGCAGCGTTGACTGCCAGAGCTCCTACGAGCAGTACTTC. The genes are TRBV29-1 and TRBJ2-7; D unclear. V lost 3 bases and J 0 bases, leaving 9 bases between the germline ends. The CDR3 has 13 residues. CDR1 and CDR2 from the germline V gene are SQVTM and ANQGSEA.

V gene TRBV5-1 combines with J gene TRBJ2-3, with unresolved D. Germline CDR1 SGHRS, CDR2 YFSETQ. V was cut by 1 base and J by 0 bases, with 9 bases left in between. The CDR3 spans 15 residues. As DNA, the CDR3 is TGCGCCAGCAGCTTGAGCGAGCTAAGCACAGATACGCAGTATTTT. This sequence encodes CASSLSELSTDTQYF.

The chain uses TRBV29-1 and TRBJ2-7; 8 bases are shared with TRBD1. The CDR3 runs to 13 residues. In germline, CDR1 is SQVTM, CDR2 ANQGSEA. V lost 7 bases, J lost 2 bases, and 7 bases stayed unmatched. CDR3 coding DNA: TGCAGCGCCGGACAGGGAGGAGCCTACGAGCAGTACTTC. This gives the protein CSAGQGGAYEQYF.

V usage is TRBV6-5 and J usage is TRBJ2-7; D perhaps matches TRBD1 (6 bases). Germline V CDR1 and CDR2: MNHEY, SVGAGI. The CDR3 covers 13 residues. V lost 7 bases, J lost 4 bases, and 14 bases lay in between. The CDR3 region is CASNLQGSYEQYF. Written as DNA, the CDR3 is TGTGCCAGCAATTTACAGGGATCTTACGAGCAGTACTTC.

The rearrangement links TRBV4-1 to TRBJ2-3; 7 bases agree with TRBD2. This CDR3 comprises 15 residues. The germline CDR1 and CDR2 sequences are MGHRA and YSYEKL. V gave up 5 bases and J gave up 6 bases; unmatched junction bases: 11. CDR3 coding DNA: TGCGCCAGCAGCACTCTAGCGGATACGGTCGATACGCAGTATTTT. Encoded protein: CASSTLADTVDTQYF.